This T cell receptor (beta chain) was captured by sequencing in a study of T cells in Graves' hyperthyroidism and ophthalmopathy. What was amplified from RNA transcripts were TCR beta CDR3 regions. First-round RT-PCR targeting the TCR CDR3 was performed with the HTBI primer set. TCRdb reanalysed the multiplex PCR reads using MiXCR and keeps one entry per CDR3 protein. Here the sample spans 92,000 or so distinct CDR3 sequences, 51% being singletons. Hyperthyroidism patients were newly diagnosed, had disease duration under 2 months, and were aged 18 to 65 years. Orbital computed tomography and thyroid ultrasound, together with serum TRAb and thyroxine and clinical symptoms, were used for diagnoses. Each 10 ml fresh peripheral blood draw supplied the PBMCs. This CDR3 spans 14 amino acids. V lost 5 bases to trimming and J lost 5 bases, with 14 bases between them. Germline V gene data show CDR1 as SEHNR and CDR2 as FQNEAQ (reference sequence).

Input material: blood. The rearrangement joins TRBV7-9 to TRBJ2-3, with D perhaps matching TRBD2 (5 bases). The sequence was obtained from a woman aged 40 to 50 with Graves' hyperthyroidism. CDR3 region: CASSQDGKGDTQYF. CDR3 DNA: TGTGCCAGCAGCCAAGACGGGAAGGGAGATACGCAGTATTTT.